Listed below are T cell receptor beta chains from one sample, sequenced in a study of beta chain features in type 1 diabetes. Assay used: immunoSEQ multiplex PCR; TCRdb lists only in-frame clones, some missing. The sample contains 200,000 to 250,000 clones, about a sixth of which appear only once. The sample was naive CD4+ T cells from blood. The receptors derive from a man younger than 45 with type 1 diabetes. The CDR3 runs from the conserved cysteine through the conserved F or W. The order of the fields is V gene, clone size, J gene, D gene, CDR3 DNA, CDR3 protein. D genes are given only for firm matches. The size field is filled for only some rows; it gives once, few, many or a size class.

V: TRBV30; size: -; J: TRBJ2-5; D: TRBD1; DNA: TGTGCCTTGACGAACCGGGACAGAGGGGAGACCCAGTACTTC; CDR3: CALTNRDRGETQYF
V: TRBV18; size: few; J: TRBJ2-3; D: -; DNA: TGTGCCAGCTTCTCGGGGGGCACAGATACGCAGTATTTT; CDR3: CASFSGGTDTQYF
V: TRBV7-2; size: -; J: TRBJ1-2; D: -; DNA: TGTGCCAGCAGCTTAGCCGGGGCTAACTATGGCTACACCTTC; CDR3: CASSLAGANYGYTF
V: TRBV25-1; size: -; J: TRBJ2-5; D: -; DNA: TGTGCCAGTGACCCGGGTCCCCAAGAGACCCAGTACTTC; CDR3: CASDPGPQETQYF
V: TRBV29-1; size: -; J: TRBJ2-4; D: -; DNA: TGCAGCGTCCAAAGGGCCGGGCTGGAAAACATTCAGTACTTC; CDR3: CSVQRAGLENIQYF
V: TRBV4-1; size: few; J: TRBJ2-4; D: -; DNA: TGCGCCAGCAGCCAGACAACTGGGGGCAATGGCATTCAGTACTTC; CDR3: CASSQTTGGNGIQYF
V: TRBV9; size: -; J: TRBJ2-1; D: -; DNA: TGTGCCAGCAGCGTAGACAGGAGTGAGGATGAGCAGTTCTTC; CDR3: CASSVDRSEDEQFF
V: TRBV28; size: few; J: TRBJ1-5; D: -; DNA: TGTGCCAGCAGTCATCCTACGGGACTGGGCAATCAGCCCCAGCATTTT; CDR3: CASSHPTGLGNQPQHF
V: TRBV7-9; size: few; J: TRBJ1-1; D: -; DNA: TGTGCCAGCAACGCCGGCACTGAAGCTTTCTTT; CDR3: CASNAGTEAFF
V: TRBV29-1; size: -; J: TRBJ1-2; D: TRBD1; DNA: TGCAGCGCCGACAGGGACTACTATGGCTACACCTTC; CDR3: CSADRDYYGYTF
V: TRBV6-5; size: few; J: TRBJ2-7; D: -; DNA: TGTGCCAGCAGTTACTCGGTTCAGTACGAGCAGTACTTC; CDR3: CASSYSVQYEQYF
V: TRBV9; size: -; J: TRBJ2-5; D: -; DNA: TGTGCCAGCAGCGTATCCAGCCAGCACGGTTCTCGGACCCAGTACTTC; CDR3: CASSVSSQHGSRTQYF
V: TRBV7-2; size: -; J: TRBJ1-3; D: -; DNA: TGTGCCAGCAGCGCAGGGTACTCTGGAAACACCATATATTTT; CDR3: CASSAGYSGNTIYF
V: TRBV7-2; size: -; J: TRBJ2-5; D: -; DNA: TGTGCCAGCAGCCAGCCGCCTTGGTATGGTCCTCGTGAGACCCAGTACTTC; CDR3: CASSQPPWYGPRETQYF
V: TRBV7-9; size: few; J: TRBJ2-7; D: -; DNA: TGTGCCAGCAGCTTCCAGGGTTCCTACGAGCAGTACTTC; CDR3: CASSFQGSYEQYF
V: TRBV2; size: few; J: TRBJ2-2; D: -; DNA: TGTGCCACGACAATGACCGGGGAGCTGTTTTTT; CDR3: CATTMTGELFF
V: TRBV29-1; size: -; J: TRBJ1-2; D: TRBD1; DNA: TGCAGCGTTCACAGGGGGCGGAGGGGCTACACCTTC; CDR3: CSVHRGRRGYTF
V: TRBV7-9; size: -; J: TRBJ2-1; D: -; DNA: TGTGCCAGCAGCCCGCACAATGAGCAGTTCTTC; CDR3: CASSPHNEQFF
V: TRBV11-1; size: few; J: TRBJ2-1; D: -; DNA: TGTGCCAGCAGCATCCGGAGAAGGGAGCAGTTCTTC; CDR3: CASSIRRREQFF
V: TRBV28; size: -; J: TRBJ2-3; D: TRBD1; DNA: TGTGCCAGTCCGGGACAGGGGACAGATACGCAGTATTTT; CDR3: CASPGQGTDTQYF
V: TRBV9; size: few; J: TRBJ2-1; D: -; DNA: TGTGCCAGCAGCGTACTGAACAATGAGCAGTTCTTC; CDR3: CASSVLNNEQFF
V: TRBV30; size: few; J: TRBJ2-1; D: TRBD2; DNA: TGTGCCTGGAGTTCTACTTCTAGCGGGTTGTACAATGAGCAGTTCTTC; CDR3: CAWSSTSSGLYNEQFF
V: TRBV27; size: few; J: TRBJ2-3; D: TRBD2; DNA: TGTGCCAGCCGCGGACTAGCGGGCACAGATACGCAGTATTTT; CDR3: CASRGLAGTDTQYF
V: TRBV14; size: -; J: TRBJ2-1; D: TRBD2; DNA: TGTGCCAGCAGCCAAGGACCTAGCGGGATTTTCAATGAGCAGTTCTTC; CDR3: CASSQGPSGIFNEQFF
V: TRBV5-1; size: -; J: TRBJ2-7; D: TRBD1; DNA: TGCGCCAGCAGCCCAGGGACAGGGGGCGAGGAGCAGTACTTC; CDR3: CASSPGTGGEEQYF
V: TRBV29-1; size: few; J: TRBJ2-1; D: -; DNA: TGCAGCGTTGACCCCCCGGACACGTACAATGAGCAGTTCTTC; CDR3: CSVDPPDTYNEQFF
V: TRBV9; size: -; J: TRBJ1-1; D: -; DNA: TGTGCCAGCAGCGTAGAAGTGACCAGTCAATCAGAAGCTTTCTTT; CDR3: CASSVEVTSQSEAFF
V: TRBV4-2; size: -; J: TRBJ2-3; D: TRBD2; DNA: TGTGCCAGCAGCCAAGAACTAGCGGGATTAGCAGATACGCAGTATTTT; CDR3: CASSQELAGLADTQYF